The subject of this entry is one T cell receptor beta chain. No antigen is known for it. No much larger clone is present one base from it, and per-base qualities are unavailable. Its CDR3 holds 13 amino acids, cysteine through phenylalanine. Only the CDR3 region is kept as DNA, spanning 39 bases read in frame from base 1. Taken from the germline V gene (reference sequence), the CDR1 and CDR2 loops are GTSNPN and SVGIG. V was cut back by 2 bases and J by 6 bases, leaving a gap of 11 bases between them. Library prep was done by the immunoSEQ multiplex PCR assay. TCRdb took this table from immuneACCESS and kept in-frame rearrangements with V and J called. Such tables lack part of the clones; where checked against another copy, unresolved V genes explain under half of the gap, and the rest is unexplained. The sample table records around 97,000 clones; roughly 91% of these occur just once. Jointly, the top ten make up under 20% of the sample.

These data come from a study of control samples from healthy donors and cancer patients (dated by TCRdb to about 2020). The sequence came from a man aged 60-69 years with lung cancer. The rearranged chain carries TRBV30 and TRBJ1-5; the D gene assignment is ambiguous. Sequencing input: PBMCs. CDR3 protein: CAWSMYGIQPQHF. The sequence in DNA is TGTGCCTGGAGTATGTACGGGATTCAGCCCCAGCATTTT. Reference TRBV30 and TRBJ1-5 genes cover what lies past the CDR3, so the full variable domain is SQTIHQWPATLVQPVGSPLSLECTVEGTSNPNLYWYRQAAGRGLQLLFYSVGIGQISSEVPQNLSASRPQDRQFILSSKKLLLSDSGFYLCAWSMYGIQPQHFGDGTRLSIL.